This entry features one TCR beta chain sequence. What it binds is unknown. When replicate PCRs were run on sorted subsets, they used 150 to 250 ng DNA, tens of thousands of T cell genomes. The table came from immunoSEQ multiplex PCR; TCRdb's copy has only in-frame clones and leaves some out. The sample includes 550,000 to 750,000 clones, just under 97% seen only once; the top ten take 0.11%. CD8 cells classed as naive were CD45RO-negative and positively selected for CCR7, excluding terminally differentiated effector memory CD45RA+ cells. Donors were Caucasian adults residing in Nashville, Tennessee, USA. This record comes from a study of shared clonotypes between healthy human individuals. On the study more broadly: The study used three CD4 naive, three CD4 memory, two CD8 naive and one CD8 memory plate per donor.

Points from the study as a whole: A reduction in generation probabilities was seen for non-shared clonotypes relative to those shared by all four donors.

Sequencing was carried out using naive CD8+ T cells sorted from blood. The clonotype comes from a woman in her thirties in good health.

CDR3 sequence reads: CASSQEVGLADTQYF. CDR3 nucleotides: TGTGCCAGCAGCCAAGAAGTAGGTTTAGCAGATACGCAGTATTTT. The chain recombines TRBV4-2 with TRBJ2-3; no clear D gene. V lost 0 bases, J lost 4 bases, and 11 bases lay in between. This CDR3 contains 15 residues. CDR1 is LGHNA, CDR2 YNFKEQ, per germline.